This T cell receptor beta chain stems from a study of blood T cell repertoires in COVID-19. This clone was detected only once. One end of the junction does not line up with germline, which may come from a read error. The data were produced by immunoSEQ multiplex PCR, yet TCRdb's version contains in-frame clones alone and is incomplete. The sample holds fewer than 250,000 clones; more than 70% are singletons and the top ten take approximately 6%. CDR3 size: 16 residues. From germline, CDR1 is SGHVS and CDR2 FQNEAQ. Sequenced input: peripheral blood. The receptor's source is an elderly woman with COVID-19, enrolled during active disease. This chain joins TRBV7-8 and TRBJ1-5; 9 nucleotides match TRBD1. DNA of the CDR3: TGTGCCAGCAGTTTAGATCACAGGGGGCCCAATCAGCCCCAGCATTTT. The encoded protein is CASSLDHRGPNQPQHF.